A selection of T cell receptor beta chains follows, all from one sample in a study of OX40 agonist ivuxolimab in advanced cancers. TCRdb's copy holds only in-frame clones and misses some; the assay was immunoSEQ multiplex PCR. Of tens of thousands of clones listed, approximately 91% are singletons. Sample: CD4+ or CD8+ T cells sorted from blood, taken in a trial of the OX40 agonist ivuxolimab. All receptors derive from an adult with an advanced solid tumor such as melanoma, head and neck, liver or kidney cancer. Each CDR3 is given with its conserved first and last residue. D genes are given only for firm matches. Some rows mark clone size as missing; the rest say once, few, many or name a class of expanded clone.

V	J	size	D	CDR3	DNA
TRBV30	TRBJ2-7	NA	NA	CAWSPRGGEQYF	TGTGCCTGGAGTCCCCGGGGTGGCGAGCAGTACTTC
TRBV29-1	TRBJ2-1	NA	NA	CSVAGGSYNEQFF	TGCAGCGTTGCAGGCGGCTCCTACAATGAGCAGTTCTTC
TRBV6-5	TRBJ2-7	NA	TRBD2	CASSYAGEANEQYF	TGTGCCAGCAGTTACGCGGGAGAAGCGAACGAGCAGTACTTC
TRBV28	TRBJ1-2	NA	NA	CASSPLPDSPTNYGYTF	TGTGCCAGCAGTCCCCTCCCGGACAGCCCCACTAACTATGGCTACACCTTC
TRBV6-1	TRBJ2-2	NA	NA	CASRDGELFF	TGTGCCAGCAGGGACGGGGAGCTGTTTTTT
TRBV18	TRBJ2-1	NA	TRBD2	CASSPPPLTSGTPYNEQFF	TGTGCCAGCTCACCACCCCCCTTGACTAGCGGGACCCCCTACAATGAGCAGTTCTTC
TRBV27	TRBJ2-4	NA	TRBD2	CASSVELAGGAGNIQYF	TGTGCCAGCAGTGTGGAGCTAGCGGGAGGCGCGGGGAACATTCAGTACTTC
TRBV7-8	TRBJ2-2	NA	TRBD2	CASSLEVAGSSGGELFF	TGTGCCAGCAGCTTAGAGGTAGCGGGATCTTCCGGCGGGGAGCTGTTTTTT
TRBV2	TRBJ2-5	NA	TRBD1	CASRDRQKETQYF	TGTGCCAGCCGGGACAGACAAAAAGAGACCCAGTACTTC
TRBV11-2	TRBJ2-7	few	NA	CASSLYYEQYF	TGTGCCAGCAGCTTGTACTACGAGCAGTACTTC
TRBV19	TRBJ1-5	NA	TRBD1	CASSIDAGQGQVGEPQHF	TGTGCCAGTAGTATAGATGCCGGACAGGGCCAAGTTGGGGAGCCCCAGCATTTT
TRBV27	TRBJ2-7	NA	NA	CASSSPGVYEQYF	TGTGCCAGCAGTTCCCCGGGAGTCTACGAGCAGTACTTC
TRBV5-1	TRBJ1-2	NA	NA	CASSLDGNRPYGYTF	TGCGCCAGCAGCTTGGACGGCAACCGCCCATATGGCTACACCTTC
TRBV7-2	TRBJ1-1	NA	TRBD1	CASSFIPGGWGTEAFF	TGTGCCAGCAGCTTTATCCCAGGGGGCTGGGGCACTGAAGCTTTCTTT
TRBV9	TRBJ2-2	NA	NA	CASSVFPRGGGDTGELFF	TGTGCCAGCAGCGTATTCCCCCGAGGCGGGGGCGACACCGGGGAGCTGTTTTTT
TRBV5-1	TRBJ2-2	NA	NA	CASSLARGIDTGELFF	TGCGCCAGCAGCTTGGCACGCGGGATCGACACCGGGGAGCTGTTTTTT
TRBV28	TRBJ1-2	NA	NA	CASSPISWGWGYTF	TGTGCCAGCAGTCCTATAAGTTGGGGTTGGGGCTACACCTTC
TRBV5-4	TRBJ1-4	once	TRBD1	CASSFQGGEKLFF	TGTGCCAGCAGCTTTCAGGGGGGGGAAAAACTGTTTTTT
TRBV27	TRBJ2-1	few	TRBD1	CASSFLPGTGDYNEQFF	TGTGCCAGCAGTTTCCTTCCCGGGACAGGGGACTACAATGAGCAGTTCTTC
TRBV19	TRBJ2-3	NA	NA	CASSKGTDTQYF	TGTGCCAGTAGTAAGGGCACAGATACGCAGTATTTT
TRBV27	TRBJ2-7	NA	NA	CASSLGRAYEQYF	TGTGCCAGCAGTTTAGGGCGGGCCTACGAGCAGTACTTC
TRBV5-5	TRBJ2-1	few	NA	CASSLGFRRDNEQFF	TGTGCCAGCAGCTTGGGATTTCGGAGGGACAATGAGCAGTTCTTC
TRBV27	TRBJ2-5	NA	TRBD2	CASSSAFGTSGSTKTQYF	TGTGCCAGCAGTTCGGCTTTCGGTACTAGCGGGAGTACGAAGACCCAGTACTTC
TRBV19	TRBJ1-6	NA	NA	CASSPQGHLTPPLHF	TGTGCCAGTAGTCCACAGGGACATCTTACACCACCCCTCCACTTT
TRBV5-1	TRBJ2-7	NA	NA	CASSLVGQNYEQYF	TGCGCCAGCAGCTTGGTAGGACAGAACTACGAGCAGTACTTC
TRBV11-2	TRBJ2-1	NA	NA	CASSLGLVEEQFF	TGTGCCAGCAGCTTAGGGCTAGTCGAAGAGCAGTTCTTC
TRBV9	TRBJ2-5	NA	NA	CASSAQGLQETQYF	TGTGCCAGCAGCGCACAGGGCCTCCAAGAGACCCAGTACTTC